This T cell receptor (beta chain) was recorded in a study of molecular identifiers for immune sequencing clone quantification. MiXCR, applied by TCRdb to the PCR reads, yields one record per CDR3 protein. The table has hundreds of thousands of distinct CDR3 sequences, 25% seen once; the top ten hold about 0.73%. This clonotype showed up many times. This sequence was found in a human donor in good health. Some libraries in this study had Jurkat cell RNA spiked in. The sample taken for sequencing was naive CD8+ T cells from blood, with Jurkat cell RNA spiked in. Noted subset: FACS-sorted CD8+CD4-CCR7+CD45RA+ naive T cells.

In nucleotides, the CDR3 is TGCGCCAGCAGCCAAGCCCTTTGGGGCCAAGAGACCCAGTACTTC. This gives the protein CASSQALWGQETQYF. The V and J genes are TRBV5-1 and TRBJ2-5; D unresolved. Germline CDR1 and CDR2: SGHRS and YFSETQ. Trimming stripped 4 bases from V and 1 base from J, with 14 bases between. This CDR3 spans 15 amino acids.